What follows are 20 T cell receptor beta chains derived from one specimen sequenced in a study of control samples from healthy donors and cancer patients. Libraries were prepared by immunoSEQ multiplex PCR; TCRdb keeps only in-frame clonotypes and omits some of them. This repertoire shows fewer than 85,000 clones, 90% to 95% found once; its top ten account for 15% to 17%. Sequencing was done on a sample of blood. Source of these receptors: a man younger than 40 in good health.

The J gene is TRBJ1-6, the V gene TRBV19; D may be TRBD1 (5 bases). Trimming left V 7 bases short and J 10 bases short, with 17 bases between. This CDR3 has 14 residues. Germline CDR1 is LNHDA and CDR2 is SQIVND (reference sequence). The CDR3 reads CASKSGQGGSPLHF. The CDR3 bases are TGTGCCAGTAAATCCGGGCAGGGAGGATCACCCCTCCACTTT.

This clone was recorded once. The CDR3 is CASSLAPGLHDTGYGYTF. CDR3 coding DNA: TGCGCCAGCAGCTTGGCCCCGGGCCTTCATGATACGGGTTATGGCTACACCTTC. The chain combines TRBV5-1 with TRBJ1-2; no clear D gene. In germline, CDR1 is SGHRS, CDR2 YFSETQ. This CDR3 has 18 amino acids. V was pared by 0 bases and J by 5 bases, with 23 bases between.

The CDR3 here is CASSLPPGYYEQYF. CDR3 in DNA: TGTGCCAGCAGCCTCCCCCCGGGATACTACGAGCAGTACTTC. This chain links TRBV7-8 with TRBJ2-7, with a tentative D call TRBD2 (5 bases). V shed 5 bases and J shed 3 bases, with 14 bases lying between them. Germline-derived CDR1 and CDR2 are SGHVS and FQNEAQ. This CDR3 spans 14 amino acids.

The chain employs TRBV29-1 and TRBJ2-1; D remains unclear. The V end was cut by 8 bases, the J end by 8 bases, with 16 bases between. Germline CDR1 SQVTM, CDR2 ANQGSEA. CDR3 length: 12 amino acids. CDR3 DNA: TGCAGCATAAGTATGGGCTCCGATGAGCAGTTCTTC. As protein: CSISMGSDEQFF.

The rearrangement uses TRBV4-3 and TRBJ1-6; D remains unclear. The germline gives CDR1 LGHNA, CDR2 YSLEER. This CDR3 is built from 15 residues. V was trimmed by 0 bases and J by 10 bases, leaving 13 bases between them. CDR3 DNA sequence: TGCGCCAGCAGCCAAGATAGAGGGTTAAACTCACCCCTCCACTTT. This sequence encodes CASSQDRGLNSPLHF.

V gene TRBV27 combines with J gene TRBJ2-2; TRBD1 aligns across 7 bases. Germline V lookup: CDR1 MNHEY, CDR2 SMNVEV (reference sequence). The CDR3 is made up of 14 amino acids. Unmatched junction bases numbered 9, after V lost 3 bases and J lost 11 bases. The chain's CDR3 is CASSLTTGSFELFF. The DNA of the CDR3 is TGTGCCAGCAGTTTGACGACAGGGTCCTTTGAGCTGTTTTTT.

V usage is TRBV9 and J usage is TRBJ1-2, with no clear D. Germline V gene lookup returns CDR1 SGDLS and CDR2 YYNGEE. CDR3 length: 14 residues. Trimming took 3 bases from V and 0 from J, leaving 9 bases between them. The CDR3 loop reads CASSAAGTNYGYTF. CDR3 nucleotides: TGTGCCAGCAGCGCCGCTGGGACTAACTATGGCTACACCTTC.

In its sample, this clone was seen once. This sequence joins TRBV10-3 and TRBJ1-4; 10 bases agree with TRBD1. The V gene end was trimmed by 0 bases and the J gene end by 8 bases; junction bases not matched to a gene: 3. Germline V gives CDR1 ENHRY, CDR2 SYGVKD. CDR3 length equals 15 residues. As DNA, the CDR3 is TGTGCCATCAGTGAGTCCGGGACAGGGGAGGAAAAACTGTTTTTT. It yields the protein CAISESGTGEEKLFF.

The chain recombines TRBV6-1 with TRBJ2-1; D assignment may be TRBD1 or TRBD2 (5 bases each). CDR1 and CDR2 from the germline V gene are MNHNS and SASEGT. V was pared by 1 base and J by 5 bases, with 12 bases between. This CDR3 is 15 amino acids long. CDR3 loop: CASSEGRGTHNEQFF. The CDR3 nucleotides read TGTGCCAGCAGTGAAGGGCGAGGGACCCACAATGAGCAGTTCTTC.

The CDR3 spells CASRLGQNGNQPQHF. The CDR3 bases are TGTGCCAGTAGGTTGGGACAGAACGGCAATCAGCCCCAGCATTTT. The chain is built from TRBV19 and TRBJ1-5, with 7 nucleotides matching TRBD1. Germline V CDR1 and CDR2: LNHDA, SQIVND (reference sequence). The CDR3 length is 15 residues. The junction had 7 bases not matched to a gene; V was cut back by 6 bases and J by 2 bases.

This clone was counted a single time. This chain joins TRBV18 and TRBJ2-7; 11 nucleotides match TRBD1. CDR1 and CDR2 (germline): KGHSH, LQKENI. The CDR3 spans 14 residues. With V trimmed by 6 bases and J by 2 bases, 3 bases remained unmatched. CDR3 coding DNA: TGTGCCAGCTCGGGGACAGGGGGAACCTACGAGCAGTACTTC. It translates to CASSGTGGTYEQYF. The variable domain in full, with the rest retrieved from reference TRBV18 and TRBJ2-7, is NAGVMQNPRHLVRRRGQEARLRCSPMKGHSHVYWYRQLPEEGLKFMVYLQKENIIDESGMPKERFSAEFPKEGPSILRIQQVVRGDSAAYFCASSGTGGTYEQYFGPGTRLTVT.

This sequence joins TRBV5-1 and TRBJ1-2; D possibly corresponds to TRBD1 (5 bases). Germline CDR1 and CDR2: SGHRS and YFSETQ. This CDR3 spans 14 amino acids. With 4 bases removed from V and 2 bases from J, the gap between germline ends came to 12 bases. The CDR3 bases are TGCGCCAGCAGCACCTCTGACAGCAACTATGGCTACACCTTC. This codes for CASSTSDSNYGYTF.

A single count supports this clone. The chain employs TRBV20-1 and TRBJ1-5; D not certain. The CDR3 extends over 13 amino acids. Trimming took 3 bases from V and 7 from J, leaving 13 bases between them. Germline V gives CDR1 DFQATT, CDR2 SNEGSKA (reference sequence). CDR3 nucleotides: TGCAGTGCTAGTCTCTCTATTAGACAGCCCCAGCATTTT. Translation gives CSASLSIRQPQHF.

V is TRBV6-2 or TRBV6-3 and J is TRBJ2-5; D perhaps matches TRBD2 (5 bases). The germline gives CDR1 MNHEY, CDR2 SVGEGT. Trimming removed 5 bases from V and 6 bases from J, with 10 bases in between. CDR3 size: 12 residues. Here the CDR3 DNA reads TGTGCCAGCAGTCAAGGACTGCAGACCCAGTACTTC. It yields the protein CASSQGLQTQYF.

This clone showed up just once. V is TRBV28 and J is TRBJ2-1; D is perhaps TRBD1 (6 bases). Trimming stripped 1 base from V and 9 bases from J, with 10 bases between. Germline lookup yields CDR1 MDHEN and CDR2 SYDVKM. CDR3 length: 13 amino acids. The CDR3 nucleotides read TGTGCCAGCAGTTTATCAGGGGTCGGTGAGCAGTTCTTC. This translates into CASSLSGVGEQFF. Full variable domain (outside the CDR3, taken from reference TRBV28 and TRBJ2-1): DVKVTQSSRYLVKRTGEKVFLECVQDMDHENMFWYRQDPGLGLRLIYFSYDVKMKEKGDIPEGYSVSREKKERFSLILESASTNQTSMYLCASSLSGVGEQFFGPGTRLTVL.

The chain combines TRBV5-4 with TRBJ1-4; no reliable D call. V lost 4 bases to trimming and J lost 6 bases, with 13 bases between them. The CDR3 covers 14 residues. Germline V gives CDR1 SGHNT, CDR2 YYREEE (reference sequence). CDR3 sequence (DNA): TGTGCCAGCAGCCTAATAGGGCGGGATGAAAAACTGTTTTTT. This translates into CASSLIGRDEKLFF.

The CDR3 sequence: CASSPISGANVLTF. DNA for the CDR3: TGTGCCAGTAGCCCCATCTCTGGGGCCAACGTCCTGACTTTC. This chain connects TRBV19 to TRBJ2-6; D uncertain. V lost 6 bases and J lost 0, with 6 bases in between. Germline V CDR1 and CDR2: LNHDA, SQIVND (reference sequence). The CDR3 has 14 amino acids.

The chain recombines TRBV28 with TRBJ1-6; D is uncertain. Germline V gene lookup returns CDR1 MDHEN and CDR2 SYDVKM. Trimming cost V 3 bases and J 6 bases, with 18 bases left between them. This CDR3 has 17 amino acids. CDR3 bases: TGTGCCAGCAGTTTGTCTGGCACCCGGACTCTTAATTCACCCCTCCACTTT. Translating gives CASSLSGTRTLNSPLHF.

The chain carries TRBV6-5 and TRBJ2-1; D is unclear. V gave up 5 bases and J gave up 0 bases, with 11 bases separating them. The CDR3 is 15 residues long. CDR1 and CDR2 from the germline V gene are MNHEY and SVGAGI. CDR3 in DNA: TGTGCCAGCAGTCTCCGACGGAGCTCCTACAATGAGCAGTTCTTC. Protein sequence: CASSLRRSSYNEQFF.

This chain uses TRBV2 with TRBJ2-7; D is perhaps TRBD2 (5 bases). V was clipped by 9 bases and J by 2 bases, with 20 bases between them. CDR3 length: 15 amino acids. Germline V gene data show CDR1 as SNHLY and CDR2 as FYNNEI. CDR3 in amino acids: CASWRSSATPYEQYF. CDR3 sequence (DNA): TGTGCCAGTTGGAGGAGTAGCGCCACCCCCTACGAGCAGTACTTC.